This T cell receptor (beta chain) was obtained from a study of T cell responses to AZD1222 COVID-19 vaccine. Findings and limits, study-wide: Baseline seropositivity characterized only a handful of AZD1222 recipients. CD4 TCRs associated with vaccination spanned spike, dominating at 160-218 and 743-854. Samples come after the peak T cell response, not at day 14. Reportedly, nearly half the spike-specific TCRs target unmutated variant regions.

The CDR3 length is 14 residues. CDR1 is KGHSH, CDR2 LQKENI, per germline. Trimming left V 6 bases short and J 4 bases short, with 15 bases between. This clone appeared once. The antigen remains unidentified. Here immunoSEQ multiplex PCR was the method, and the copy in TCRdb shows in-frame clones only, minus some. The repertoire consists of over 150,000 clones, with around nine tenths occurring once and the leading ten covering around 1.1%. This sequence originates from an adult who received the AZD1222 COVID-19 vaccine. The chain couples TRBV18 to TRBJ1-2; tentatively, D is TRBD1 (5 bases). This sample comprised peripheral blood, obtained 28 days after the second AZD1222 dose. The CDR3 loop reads CASSPSDSPYGYTF. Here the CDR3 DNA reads TGTGCCAGCTCCCCTAGCGACAGCCCCTATGGCTACACCTTC.